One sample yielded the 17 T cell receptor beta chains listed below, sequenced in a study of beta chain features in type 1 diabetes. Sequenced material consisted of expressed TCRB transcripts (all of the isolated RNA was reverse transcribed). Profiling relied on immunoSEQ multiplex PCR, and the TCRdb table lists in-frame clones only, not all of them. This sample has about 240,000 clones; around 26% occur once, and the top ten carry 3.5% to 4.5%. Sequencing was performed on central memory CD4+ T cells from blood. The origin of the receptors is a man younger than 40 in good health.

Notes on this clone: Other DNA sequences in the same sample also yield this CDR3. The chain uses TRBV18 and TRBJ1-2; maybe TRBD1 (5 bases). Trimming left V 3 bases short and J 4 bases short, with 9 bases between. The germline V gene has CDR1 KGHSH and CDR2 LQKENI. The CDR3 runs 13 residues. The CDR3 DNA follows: TGTGCCAGCTCACCCGGGACGGTCTATGGCTACACCTTC. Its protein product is CASSPGTVYGYTF.

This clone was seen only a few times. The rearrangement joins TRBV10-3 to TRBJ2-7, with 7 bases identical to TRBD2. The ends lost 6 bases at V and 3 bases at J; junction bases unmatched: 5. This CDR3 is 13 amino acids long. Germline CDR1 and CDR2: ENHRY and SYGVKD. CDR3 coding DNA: TGTGCCATCAGCCTCGGACTAGGCTACGAGCAGTACTTC. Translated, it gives CAISLGLGYEQYF.

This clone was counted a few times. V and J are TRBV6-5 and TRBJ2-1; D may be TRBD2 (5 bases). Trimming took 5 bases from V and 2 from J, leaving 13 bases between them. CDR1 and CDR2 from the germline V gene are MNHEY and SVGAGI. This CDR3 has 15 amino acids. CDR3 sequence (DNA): TGTGCCAGCAGTCTCACGAGGGCTACCTACAATGAGCAGTTCTTC. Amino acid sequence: CASSLTRATYNEQFF.

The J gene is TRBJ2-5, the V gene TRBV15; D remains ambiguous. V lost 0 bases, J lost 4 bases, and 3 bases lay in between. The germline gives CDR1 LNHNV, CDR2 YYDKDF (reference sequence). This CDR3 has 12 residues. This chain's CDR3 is CATSREGETQYF. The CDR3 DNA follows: TGTGCCACCAGCAGAGAGGGAGAGACCCAGTACTTC.

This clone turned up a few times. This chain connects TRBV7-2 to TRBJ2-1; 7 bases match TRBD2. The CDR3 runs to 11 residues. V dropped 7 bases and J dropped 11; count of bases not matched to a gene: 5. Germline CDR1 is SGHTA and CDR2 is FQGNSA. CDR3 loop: CASTPGLQQFF. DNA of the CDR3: TGTGCCAGCACCCCGGGACTACAGCAGTTCTTC.

The CDR3 spells CASSEGSRHEKLFF. The CDR3 DNA reads TGTGCCAGCAGTGAAGGATCCCGGCATGAAAAACTGTTTTTT. V is TRBV25-1 and J is TRBJ1-4; D not resolved. Trimming stripped 2 bases from V and 6 bases from J, with 10 bases between. Germline V gives CDR1 MGHDK, CDR2 SYGVNS. The length of the CDR3 is 14 residues.

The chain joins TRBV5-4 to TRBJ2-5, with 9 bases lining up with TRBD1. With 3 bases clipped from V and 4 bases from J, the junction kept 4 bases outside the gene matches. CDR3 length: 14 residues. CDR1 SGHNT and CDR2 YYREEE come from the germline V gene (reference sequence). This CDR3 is CASSYLTGGETQYF. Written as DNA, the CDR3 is TGTGCCAGCAGCTACCTGACAGGGGGAGAGACCCAGTACTTC.

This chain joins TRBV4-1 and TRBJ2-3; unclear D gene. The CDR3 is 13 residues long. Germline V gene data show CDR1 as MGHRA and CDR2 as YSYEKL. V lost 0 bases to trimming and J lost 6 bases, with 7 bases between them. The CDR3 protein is CASSQDEGDTQYF. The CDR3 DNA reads TGCGCCAGCAGCCAAGATGAAGGGGATACGCAGTATTTT.

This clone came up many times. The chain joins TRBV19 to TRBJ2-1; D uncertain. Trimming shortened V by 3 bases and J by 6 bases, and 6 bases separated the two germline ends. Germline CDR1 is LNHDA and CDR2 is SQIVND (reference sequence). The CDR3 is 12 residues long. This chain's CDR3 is CASSIVSNEQFF. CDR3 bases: TGTGCCAGTAGTATCGTTAGCAATGAGCAGTTCTTC.

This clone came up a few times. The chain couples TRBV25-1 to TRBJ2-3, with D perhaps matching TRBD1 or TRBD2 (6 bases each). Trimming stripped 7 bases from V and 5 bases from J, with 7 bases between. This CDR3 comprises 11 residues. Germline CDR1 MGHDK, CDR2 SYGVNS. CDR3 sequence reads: CASKGGDTQYF. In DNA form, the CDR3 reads TGTGCCAGCAAGGGGGGAGATACGCAGTATTTT.

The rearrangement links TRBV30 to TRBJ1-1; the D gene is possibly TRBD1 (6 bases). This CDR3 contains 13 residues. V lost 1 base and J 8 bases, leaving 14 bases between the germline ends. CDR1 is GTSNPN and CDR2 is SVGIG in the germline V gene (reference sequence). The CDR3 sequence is CAWSEQGGSEAFF. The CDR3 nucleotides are TGTGCCTGGAGTGAACAGGGCGGATCCGAAGCTTTCTTT. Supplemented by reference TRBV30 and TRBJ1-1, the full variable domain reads SQTIHQWPATLVQPVGSPLSLECTVEGTSNPNLYWYRQAAGRGLQLLFYSVGIGQISSEVPQNLSASRPQDRQFILSSKKLLLSDSGFYLCAWSEQGGSEAFFGQGTRLTVV.

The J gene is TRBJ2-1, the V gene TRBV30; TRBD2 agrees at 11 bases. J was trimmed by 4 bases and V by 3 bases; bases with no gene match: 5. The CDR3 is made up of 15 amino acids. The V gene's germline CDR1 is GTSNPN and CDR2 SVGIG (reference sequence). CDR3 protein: CAWRAGLAEYNEQFF. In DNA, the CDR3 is TGTGCCTGGAGGGCGGGACTAGCGGAATACAATGAGCAGTTCTTC.

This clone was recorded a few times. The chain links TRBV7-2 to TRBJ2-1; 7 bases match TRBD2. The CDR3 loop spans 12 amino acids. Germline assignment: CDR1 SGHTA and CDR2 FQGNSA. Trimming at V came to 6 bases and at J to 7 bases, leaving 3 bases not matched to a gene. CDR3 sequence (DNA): TGTGCCAGCAGTGGACTAGAGAATGAGCAGTTCTTC. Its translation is CASSGLENEQFF.

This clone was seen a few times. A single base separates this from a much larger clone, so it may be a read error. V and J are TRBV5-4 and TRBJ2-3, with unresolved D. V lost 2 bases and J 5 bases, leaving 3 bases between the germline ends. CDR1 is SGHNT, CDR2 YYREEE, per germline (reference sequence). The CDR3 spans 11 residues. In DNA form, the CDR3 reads TGTGCCAGCAGCTTAGAAGATACGCAGTATTTT. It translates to CASSLEDTQYF.

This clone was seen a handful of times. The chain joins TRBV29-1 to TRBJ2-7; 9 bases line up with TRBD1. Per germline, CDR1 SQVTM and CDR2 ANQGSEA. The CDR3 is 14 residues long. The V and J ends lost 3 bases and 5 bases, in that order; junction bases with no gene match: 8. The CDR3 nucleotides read TGCAGCGTTGACAACAGGGGGCAACCCCACGAGCAGTACTTC. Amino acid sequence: CSVDNRGQPHEQYF.

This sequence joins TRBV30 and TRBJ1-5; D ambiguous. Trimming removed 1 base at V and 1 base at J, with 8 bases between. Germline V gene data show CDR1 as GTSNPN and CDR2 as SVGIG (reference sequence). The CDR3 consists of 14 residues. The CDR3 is CAWSDVKSNQPQHF. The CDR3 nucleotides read TGTGCCTGGAGTGATGTCAAAAGCAATCAGCCCCAGCATTTT.

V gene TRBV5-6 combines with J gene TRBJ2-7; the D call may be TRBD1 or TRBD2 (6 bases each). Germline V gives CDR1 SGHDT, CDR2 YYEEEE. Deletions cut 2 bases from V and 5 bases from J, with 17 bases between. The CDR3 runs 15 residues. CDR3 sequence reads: CASSFWSARGDEQYF. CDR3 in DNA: TGTGCCAGCAGCTTTTGGTCAGCAAGGGGGGACGAGCAGTACTTC.